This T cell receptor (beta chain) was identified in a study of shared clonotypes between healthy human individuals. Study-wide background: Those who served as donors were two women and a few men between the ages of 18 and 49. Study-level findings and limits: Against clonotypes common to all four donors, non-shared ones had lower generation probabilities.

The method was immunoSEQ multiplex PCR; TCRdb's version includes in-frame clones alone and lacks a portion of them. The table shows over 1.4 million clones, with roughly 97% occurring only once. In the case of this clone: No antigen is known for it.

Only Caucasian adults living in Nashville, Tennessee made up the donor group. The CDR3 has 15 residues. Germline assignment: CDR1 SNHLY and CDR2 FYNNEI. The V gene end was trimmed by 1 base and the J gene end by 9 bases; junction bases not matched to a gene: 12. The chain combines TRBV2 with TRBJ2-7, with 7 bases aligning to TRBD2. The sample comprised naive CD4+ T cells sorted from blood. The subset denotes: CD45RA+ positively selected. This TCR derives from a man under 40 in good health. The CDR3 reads CASSEGGRPSRVQYF. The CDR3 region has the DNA TGTGCCAGCAGTGAAGGCGGGAGACCCTCCCGGGTGCAGTACTTC.